This is a list of T cell receptor beta chains from one sample in a study of shared clonotypes between healthy human individuals. The method was immunoSEQ multiplex PCR; TCRdb's version includes in-frame clones alone and lacks a portion of them. This sample has about 2.4 million clones, with over 85% found just once. The sequencing sample was made of naive CD4+ T cells from PBMCs. The receptor source for this set is a man aged 18 to 30 in good health. Some clones in this sample may be carry-over from other donors' samples. The CDR3 runs from the conserved cysteine through the conserved F or W. A D gene is named only where the DNA matches it firmly. Part of the rows lack a size; the others show once, few, many or a class for expanded clones.

J: TRBJ1-2; D: TRBD1; V: TRBV9; size: -; DNA: TGTGCCAGCAGCGGACGGACAGGGTCGGGTGGCTACACCTTC; CDR3: CASSGRTGSGGYTF
J: TRBJ1-2; D: -; V: TRBV30; size: -; DNA: TGTGCCTGGAGTGTTGAAGGTGGACAACCCAAGGCCTTC; CDR3: CAWSVEGGQPKAF
J: TRBJ2-7; D: TRBD1; V: TRBV28; size: -; DNA: TGTGCCAGCAGTTTGTGGGACAGCAGCTACGAGCAGTACTTC; CDR3: CASSLWDSSYEQYF
J: TRBJ2-5; D: -; V: TRBV5-4; size: -; DNA: TGTGCCAGCAGCGCTCAAGAGACCCAGTACTTC; CDR3: CASSAQETQYF
J: TRBJ2-3; D: -; V: TRBV27; size: -; DNA: TGTGCCAGCAGGAGGGCGGATCCGGGGTTGAATACGCAGTATTTT; CDR3: CASRRADPGLNTQYF
J: TRBJ1-4; D: TRBD1; V: TRBV5-1; size: -; DNA: TGCGCCAGCAGCTTACAGGGGATCGTTAATGAAAAACTGTTTTTT; CDR3: CASSLQGIVNEKLFF
J: TRBJ1-2; D: -; V: TRBV5-5; size: -; DNA: TGTGCCAGCACCCCGTCTACCCGCCGCAGCCCAGGCTATGGCTACACCTTC; CDR3: CASTPSTRRSPGYGYTF
J: TRBJ1-2; D: -; V: TRBV9; size: -; DNA: TGTGCCAGCAGCGGGGAGACAGGACACTATGGCTACACCTTC; CDR3: CASSGETGHYGYTF
J: TRBJ1-3; D: -; V: TRBV2; size: -; DNA: TGTGCCAGCAGTGAAGGTAGAATCTCTGGAAACACCATATATTTT; CDR3: CASSEGRISGNTIYF
J: TRBJ2-7; D: TRBD1; V: TRBV5-1; size: -; DNA: TGCGCCAGCAGCTTGGTGGCGACAGGGACCTACGAGCAGTACTTC; CDR3: CASSLVATGTYEQYF
J: TRBJ2-3; D: -; V: TRBV5-1; size: -; DNA: TGCGCCAGCAGTCCACGCGGGTATAGCACAGATACGCAGTATTTT; CDR3: CASSPRGYSTDTQYF
J: TRBJ2-7; D: -; V: TRBV27; size: -; DNA: TGTGCCAGCAGTTTAGCCCAACAGGGCCCCTACGAGCAGTACTTC; CDR3: CASSLAQQGPYEQYF
J: TRBJ1-3; D: -; V: TRBV9; size: -; DNA: TGTGCCAGCAGCGTAGCAGCTTCCCACTCTGGAAACACCATATATTTT; CDR3: CASSVAASHSGNTIYF
J: TRBJ2-7; D: TRBD1; V: TRBV18; size: -; DNA: TGTGCCAGCTCACCGACGGGACAGGGTCCCTACGAGCAGTACTTC; CDR3: CASSPTGQGPYEQYF
J: TRBJ2-6; D: TRBD1; V: TRBV9; size: -; DNA: TGTGCCAGCAGCGCGTTCACCGGGACAGGGGGCTCTGGGGCCAACGTCCTGACTTTC; CDR3: CASSAFTGTGGSGANVLTF
J: TRBJ1-3; D: -; V: TRBV4-1; size: -; DNA: TGCGCCAGCAGCCAAGGGGCCCGGGCAGGGTCATCTGGAAACACCATATATTTT; CDR3: CASSQGARAGSSGNTIYF
J: TRBJ2-3; D: TRBD2; V: TRBV5-1; size: -; DNA: TGCGCCAGCAGCTTGGACCCTAGCGGGAGCACAGATACGCAGTATTTT; CDR3: CASSLDPSGSTDTQYF
J: TRBJ2-1; D: TRBD1; V: TRBV28; size: -; DNA: TGTGCCAGCAGTTTTAGAGACAGGGTTGCTTTGTTCTTC; CDR3: CASSFRDRVALFF
J: TRBJ1-4; D: -; V: TRBV9; size: -; DNA: TGTGCCAGCAGCTCCACCCACCCCGGGACCCGGCCCGGGGAAAAACTGTTTTTT; CDR3: CASSSTHPGTRPGEKLFF
J: TRBJ1-3; D: -; V: TRBV28; size: -; DNA: TGTGCCAGCAGTTCCTTACGCGGGTACCATCTCCCATATTTT; CDR3: CASSSLRGYHLPYF
J: TRBJ1-3; D: -; V: TRBV5-1; size: once; DNA: TGCGCCAGCAGCTTGGCCGCTCGGTCTTTTTCTGGAAACACCATATATTTT; CDR3: CASSLAARSFSGNTIYF
J: TRBJ1-4; D: -; V: TRBV4-3; size: -; DNA: TGCGCCAGCAGCCAAGTGGGGACACCAAATGAAAAACTGTTTTTT; CDR3: CASSQVGTPNEKLFF
J: TRBJ2-7; D: TRBD2; V: TRBV9; size: -; DNA: TGTGCCAGCAGCGTAGGGACTAGCTTAGACTACGAGCAGTACTTC; CDR3: CASSVGTSLDYEQYF
J: TRBJ2-5; D: -; V: TRBV2; size: -; DNA: TGTGCCAGCCTCGGGCCGCCGAGAGAGACCCAGTACTTC; CDR3: CASLGPPRETQYF
J: TRBJ1-5; D: -; V: TRBV28; size: few; DNA: TGTGCCAGCCTCCTCATGGGGGGCAATCAGCCCCAGCATTTT; CDR3: CASLLMGGNQPQHF
J: TRBJ1-5; D: -; V: TRBV7-8; size: -; DNA: TGTGCCAGCAGCTTTGGGCCAGGGGCAGAACAGCCCCAGCATTTT; CDR3: CASSFGPGAEQPQHF
J: TRBJ2-1; D: TRBD1; V: TRBV18; size: -; DNA: TGTGCCAGCTCACCTCTGGGACAGGGGGACTACAATGAGCAGTTCTTC; CDR3: CASSPLGQGDYNEQFF
J: TRBJ2-7; D: -; V: TRBV28; size: -; DNA: TGTGCCAGCATCTTGGGGAACTACGAGCAGTACTTC; CDR3: CASILGNYEQYF
J: TRBJ2-5; D: TRBD1; V: TRBV4-1; size: -; DNA: TGCGCCAGCAGCCAACCCCGGGACAGCCAAGAGACCCAGTACTTC; CDR3: CASSQPRDSQETQYF
J: TRBJ2-3; D: TRBD2; V: TRBV9; size: once; DNA: TGTGCCAGCAGCGTAGCTCTAGCGGGAAGCACAGATACGCAGTATTTT; CDR3: CASSVALAGSTDTQYF
J: TRBJ1-1; D: -; V: TRBV7-8; size: -; DNA: TGTGCCAGCAGCCCCCGGGCGGGGCCGGTAGGGGACACTGAAGCTTTCTTT; CDR3: CASSPRAGPVGDTEAFF
J: TRBJ1-2; D: -; V: TRBV2; size: -; DNA: TGTGCCAGCAACTGGGGGGTTGCCTATGGCTACACCTTC; CDR3: CASNWGVAYGYTF
J: TRBJ2-2; D: -; V: TRBV4-2; size: once; DNA: TGTGCCAGCAGCCAAGTTCTAGGGACGAACACCGGGGAGCTGTTTTTT; CDR3: CASSQVLGTNTGELFF
J: TRBJ2-2; D: TRBD2; V: TRBV29-1; size: -; DNA: TGCAGCGTTTCTCCAGCGGGAAAGTTTCACACCGGGGAGCTGTTTTTT; CDR3: CSVSPAGKFHTGELFF
J: TRBJ1-1; D: -; V: TRBV27; size: -; DNA: TGTGCCAGCCGCTTCCGGGACAACACTGAAGCTTTCTTT; CDR3: CASRFRDNTEAFF
J: TRBJ2-2; D: TRBD1; V: TRBV4-1; size: -; DNA: TGCGCCAGCAGCCCTTGGACAGGGAGGAACACCGGGGAGCTGTTTTTT; CDR3: CASSPWTGRNTGELFF
J: TRBJ1-5; D: -; V: TRBV9; size: -; DNA: TGTGCCAGCAGCGTTGGCTGGGGGGGCAATCAGCCCCAGCATTTT; CDR3: CASSVGWGGNQPQHF
J: TRBJ1-2; D: -; V: TRBV19; size: -; DNA: TGTGCCAGTAGTATAAGAGGTTCTAACTATGGCTACACCTTC; CDR3: CASSIRGSNYGYTF
J: TRBJ1-2; D: -; V: TRBV5-6; size: -; DNA: TGTGCCAGCAGCTACAGGAATACTAACTATGGCTACACCTTC; CDR3: CASSYRNTNYGYTF
J: TRBJ2-5; D: -; V: TRBV7-3; size: -; DNA: TGTGCCAGCGGCACGGCCGACAGGACAAGGACCCAGTACTTC; CDR3: CASGTADRTRTQYF
J: TRBJ1-4; D: -; V: TRBV18; size: -; DNA: TGTGCCAGCTCACCACCAGACAGCGAAAAACTGTTTTTT; CDR3: CASSPPDSEKLFF
J: TRBJ1-4; D: -; V: TRBV27; size: -; DNA: TGTGCCAGCAGTCAACGTAGAGGAGGGGAAAAACTGTTTTTT; CDR3: CASSQRRGGEKLFF
J: TRBJ1-2; D: -; V: TRBV28; size: -; DNA: TGTGCCAGCAGTCCCCGACAGAGCTATGGCTACACCTTC; CDR3: CASSPRQSYGYTF
J: TRBJ2-5; D: -; V: TRBV10-3; size: -; DNA: TGTGCCACCGGCAGAGAAGAGACCCAGTACTTC; CDR3: CATGREETQYF
J: TRBJ1-3; D: -; V: TRBV5-1; size: -; DNA: TGCGCCAGCAGTCCGACGGCGTACTCTGGAAACACCATATATTTT; CDR3: CASSPTAYSGNTIYF
J: TRBJ1-2; D: -; V: TRBV5-4; size: -; DNA: TGTGCCAGCCCAGCCGGGGGCGGCTACACCTTC; CDR3: CASPAGGGYTF
J: TRBJ1-4; D: -; V: TRBV5-1; size: -; DNA: TGCGCCAGCGGGTTGGACGGGACGTACGATGAAAAACTGTTTTTT; CDR3: CASGLDGTYDEKLFF